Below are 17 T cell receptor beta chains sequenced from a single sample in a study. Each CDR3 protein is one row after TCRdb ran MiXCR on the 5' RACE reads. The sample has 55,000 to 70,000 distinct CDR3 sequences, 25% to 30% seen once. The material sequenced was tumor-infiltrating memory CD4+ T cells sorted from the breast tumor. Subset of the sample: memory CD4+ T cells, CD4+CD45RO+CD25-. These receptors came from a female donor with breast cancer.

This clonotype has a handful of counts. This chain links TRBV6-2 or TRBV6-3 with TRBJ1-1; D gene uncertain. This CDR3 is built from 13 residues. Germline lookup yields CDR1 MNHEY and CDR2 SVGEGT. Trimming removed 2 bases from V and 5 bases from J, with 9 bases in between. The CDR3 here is CASSYGVRTEAFF. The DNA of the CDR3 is TGTGCCAGCAGTTACGGGGTAAGGACTGAAGCTTTCTTT.

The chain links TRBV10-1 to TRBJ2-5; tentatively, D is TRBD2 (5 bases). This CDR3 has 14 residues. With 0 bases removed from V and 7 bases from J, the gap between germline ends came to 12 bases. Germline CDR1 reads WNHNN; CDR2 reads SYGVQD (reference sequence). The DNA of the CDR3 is TGCGCCAGCAGTGAGTCGTTCCGGACTGTGACCCAGTACTTC. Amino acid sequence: CASSESFRTVTQYF.

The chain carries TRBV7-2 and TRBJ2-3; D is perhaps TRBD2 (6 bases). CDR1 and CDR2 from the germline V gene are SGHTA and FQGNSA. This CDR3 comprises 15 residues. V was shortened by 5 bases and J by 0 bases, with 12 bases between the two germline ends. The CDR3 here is CASSLAGTSTDTQYF. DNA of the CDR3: TGTGCCAGCAGCCTGGCGGGGACTAGCACAGATACGCAGTATTTT.

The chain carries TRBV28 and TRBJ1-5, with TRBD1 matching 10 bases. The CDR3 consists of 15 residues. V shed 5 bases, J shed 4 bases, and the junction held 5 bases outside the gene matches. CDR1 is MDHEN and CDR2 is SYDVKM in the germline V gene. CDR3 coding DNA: TGTGCCAGCAGTACCGACAGGGGGCGAAATCAGCCCCAGCATTTT. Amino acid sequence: CASSTDRGRNQPQHF. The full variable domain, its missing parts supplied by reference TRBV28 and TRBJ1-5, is DVKVTQSSRYLVKRTGEKVFLECVQDMDHENMFWYRQDPGLGLRLIYFSYDVKMKEKGDIPEGYSVSREKKERFSLILESASTNQTSMYLCASSTDRGRNQPQHFGDGTRLSIL.

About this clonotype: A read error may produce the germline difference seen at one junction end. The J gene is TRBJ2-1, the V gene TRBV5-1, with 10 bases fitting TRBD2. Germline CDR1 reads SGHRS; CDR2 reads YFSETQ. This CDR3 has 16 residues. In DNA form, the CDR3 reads TGCGCCAGCAGCTTATGGGGACTAGCGTCGGGCAATGATCAGTTCTTC. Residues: CASSLWGLASGNDQFF.

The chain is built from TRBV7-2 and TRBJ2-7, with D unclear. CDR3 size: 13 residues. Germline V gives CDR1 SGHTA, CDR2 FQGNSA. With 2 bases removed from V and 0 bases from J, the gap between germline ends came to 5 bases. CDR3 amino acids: CASSLSHSYEQYF. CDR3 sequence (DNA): TGTGCCAGCAGCTTATCCCACTCCTACGAGCAGTACTTC.

The CDR3 coding sequence is TGTGCCAGCAGCTTAGCCCTAGCGGGGGGCACAGATACGCAGTATTTT. This encodes CASSLALAGGTDTQYF. The chain combines TRBV7-9 with TRBJ2-3; 10 bases align to TRBD2. This CDR3 contains 16 residues. The V and J ends lost 0 bases and 1 base, in that order; junction bases with no gene match: 1. Per the germline V gene, CDR1 is SEHNR and CDR2 is FQNEAQ (reference sequence).

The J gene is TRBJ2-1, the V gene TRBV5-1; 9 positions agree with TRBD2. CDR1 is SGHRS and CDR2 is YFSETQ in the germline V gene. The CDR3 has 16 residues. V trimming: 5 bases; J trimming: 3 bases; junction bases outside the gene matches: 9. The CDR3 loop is CASSPPRLADYNEQFF. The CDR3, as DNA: TGCGCCAGCAGTCCCCCTAGACTAGCGGACTACAATGAGCAGTTCTTC.

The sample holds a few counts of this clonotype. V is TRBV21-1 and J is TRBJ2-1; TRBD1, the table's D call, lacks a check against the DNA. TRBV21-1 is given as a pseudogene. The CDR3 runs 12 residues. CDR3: CASSKVGGEQFF. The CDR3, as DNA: TGTGCCAGCAGCAAAGTGGGGGGTGAGCAGTTCTTC.

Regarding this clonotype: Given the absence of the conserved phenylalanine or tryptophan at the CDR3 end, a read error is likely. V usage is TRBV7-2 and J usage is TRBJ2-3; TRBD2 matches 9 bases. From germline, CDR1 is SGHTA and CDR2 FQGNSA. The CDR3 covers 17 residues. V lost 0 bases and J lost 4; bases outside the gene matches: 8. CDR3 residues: CASSLAHSTSGSDTQYS. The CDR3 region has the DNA TGTGCCAGCAGCTTAGCCCACTCTACTAGCGGGTCAGATACGCAGTATTCT.

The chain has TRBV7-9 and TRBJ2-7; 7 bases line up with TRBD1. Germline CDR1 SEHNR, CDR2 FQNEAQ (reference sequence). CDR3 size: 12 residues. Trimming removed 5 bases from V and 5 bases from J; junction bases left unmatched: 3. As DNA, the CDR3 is TGTGCCAGCAGCCCACAGGGGAACGAGCAGTACTTC. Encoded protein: CASSPQGNEQYF.

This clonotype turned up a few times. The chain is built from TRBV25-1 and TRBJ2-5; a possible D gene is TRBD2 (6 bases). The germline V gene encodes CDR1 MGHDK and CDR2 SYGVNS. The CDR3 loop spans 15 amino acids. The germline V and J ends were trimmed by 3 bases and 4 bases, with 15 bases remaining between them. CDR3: CASSDGGAGGETQYF. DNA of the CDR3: TGTGCCAGCAGTGACGGGGGTGCCGGTGGAGAGACCCAGTACTTC.

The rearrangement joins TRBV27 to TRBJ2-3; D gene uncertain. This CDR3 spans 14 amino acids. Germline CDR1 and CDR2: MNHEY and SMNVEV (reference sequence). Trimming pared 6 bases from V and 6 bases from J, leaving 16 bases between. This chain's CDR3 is CASRAQGTGDTQYF. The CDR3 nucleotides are TGTGCCAGCAGGGCGCAAGGTACCGGGGATACGCAGTATTTT.

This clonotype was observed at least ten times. DNA of the CDR3: TGTGCCAGCAGCTTAGCGGGGCCCTCCGACACCATATATTTT. Translating it yields CASSLAGPSDTIYF. The chain combines TRBV7-2 with TRBJ1-3; D is possibly TRBD1 (5 bases). The CDR3 runs 14 residues. V lost 0 bases and J lost 8, with 11 bases in between. Germline CDR1 reads SGHTA; CDR2 reads FQGNSA. Based on the CDR3 plus reference TRBV7-2 and TRBJ1-3, the full variable domain is GAGVSQSPSNKVTEKGKDVELRCDPISGHTALYWYRQSLGQGLEFLIYFQGNSAPDKSGLPSDRFSAERTGGSVSTLTIQRTQQEDSAVYLCASSLAGPSDTIYFGEGSWLTVV.

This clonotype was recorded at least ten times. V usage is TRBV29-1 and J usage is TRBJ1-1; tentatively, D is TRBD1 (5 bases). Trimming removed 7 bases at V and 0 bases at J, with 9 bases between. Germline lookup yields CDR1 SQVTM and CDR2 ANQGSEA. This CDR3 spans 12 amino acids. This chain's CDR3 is CSAGSMNTEAFF. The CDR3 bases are TGCAGCGCAGGGTCCATGAACACTGAAGCTTTCTTT.

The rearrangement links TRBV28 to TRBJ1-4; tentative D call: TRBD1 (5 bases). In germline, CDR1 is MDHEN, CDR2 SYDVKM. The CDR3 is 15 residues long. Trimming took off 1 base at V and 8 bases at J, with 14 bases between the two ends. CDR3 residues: CASSLSTVGDEKLFF. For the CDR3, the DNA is TGTGCCAGCAGTTTATCCACCGTAGGGGACGAAAAACTGTTTTTT.

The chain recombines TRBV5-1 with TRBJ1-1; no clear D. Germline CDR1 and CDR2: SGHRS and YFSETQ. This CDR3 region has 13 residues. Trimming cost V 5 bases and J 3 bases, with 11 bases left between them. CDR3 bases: TGCGCCAGCAGAGGGTCAGCTGACACTGAAGCTTTCTTT. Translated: CASRGSADTEAFF.